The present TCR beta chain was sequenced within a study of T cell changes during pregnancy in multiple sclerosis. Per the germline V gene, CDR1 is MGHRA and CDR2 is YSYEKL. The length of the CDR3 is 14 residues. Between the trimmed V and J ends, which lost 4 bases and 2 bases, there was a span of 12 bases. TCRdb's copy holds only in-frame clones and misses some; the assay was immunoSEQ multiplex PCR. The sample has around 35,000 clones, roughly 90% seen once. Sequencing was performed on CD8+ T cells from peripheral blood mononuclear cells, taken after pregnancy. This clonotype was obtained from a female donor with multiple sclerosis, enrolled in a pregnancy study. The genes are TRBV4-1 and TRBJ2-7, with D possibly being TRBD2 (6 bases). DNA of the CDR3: TGCGCCAGCAGCCCACGTGGGGGGACCTACGAGCAGTACTTC. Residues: CASSPRGGTYEQYF.